This is a list of T cell receptor beta chains from one sample in a study of blood T cell repertoires in COVID-19. The protocol was immunoSEQ multiplex PCR, while the TCRdb copy is restricted to in-frame clones and leaves out a portion. This sample has about 480,000 clones; about 87% occur once, and the top ten carry around 12%. Sequencing input: peripheral blood. The receptors stem from a woman between 45 and 60 years old with COVID-19, enrolled during active disease. The CDR3 runs from the conserved cysteine through the conserved F or W. A D gene is named only where the DNA matches it firmly. The size entry is marked missing in some rows and otherwise reads once, few, many or a size class.

j_call: TRBJ2-1
clone_size: .
v_call: TRBV29-1
d_call: .
cdr3_nt: TGCAGCGTTGAAAGGGGTTCAGGGGCAAACAATGAGCAGTTCTTC
cdr3_aa: CSVERGSGANNEQFF

j_call: TRBJ2-6
clone_size: .
v_call: TRBV3-1/TRBV3-2
d_call: .
cdr3_nt: TGTGCCAGCAGCCCTCTTTTGCGGGGGGCCAACGTCCTGACTTTC
cdr3_aa: CASSPLLRGANVLTF

j_call: TRBJ2-7
clone_size: .
v_call: TRBV6-5
d_call: TRBD2
cdr3_nt: TGTGCCAGCAGCAAGCGGGACGCCGGAGACGAGCAGTACTTC
cdr3_aa: CASSKRDAGDEQYF

j_call: TRBJ2-7
clone_size: .
v_call: TRBV5-1
d_call: .
cdr3_nt: TGCGCCAGCAGCTTGGAAGGACAGCTCGCCTACGAGCAGTACTTC
cdr3_aa: CASSLEGQLAYEQYF

j_call: TRBJ1-2
clone_size: .
v_call: TRBV28
d_call: .
cdr3_nt: .
cdr3_aa: CATNLLAQGQGYTF

j_call: TRBJ1-4
clone_size: .
v_call: TRBV5-1
d_call: .
cdr3_nt: TGCGCCAGCAGCTTGGAGGGTGGAGGGAATGAAAAACTGTTTTTT
cdr3_aa: CASSLEGGGNEKLFF

j_call: TRBJ1-2
clone_size: .
v_call: TRBV10-3
d_call: TRBD1
cdr3_nt: TGTGCCATCAGCGACTTGGGACAGAAAAATGGCTACACCTTC
cdr3_aa: CAISDLGQKNGYTF

j_call: TRBJ1-1
clone_size: .
v_call: TRBV29-1
d_call: .
cdr3_nt: TGCAGCGTAGCCCGGGGGGCAACTGAAGCTTTCTTT
cdr3_aa: CSVARGATEAFF

j_call: TRBJ1-4
clone_size: .
v_call: TRBV7-9
d_call: .
cdr3_nt: TGTGCCAGCGCGGACGGGGGAAATGAAAAACTGTTTTTT
cdr3_aa: CASADGGNEKLFF

j_call: TRBJ2-6
clone_size: .
v_call: TRBV5-1
d_call: .
cdr3_nt: TGCGCCAGCAGCTTGGCCCTGGGGCGGACTGGGGCCAACGTCCTGACTTTC
cdr3_aa: CASSLALGRTGANVLTF

j_call: TRBJ1-2
clone_size: .
v_call: TRBV20-1
d_call: TRBD1
cdr3_nt: TGCAGTGCTAGTCGGGGCCGCAGGACAGGGGGCGAGCTTAACACCTTC
cdr3_aa: CSASRGRRTGGELNTF

j_call: TRBJ2-1
clone_size: .
v_call: TRBV15
d_call: TRBD2
cdr3_nt: TGTGCCACCAGCAGAGCTGAGCGGGGCGCCTACAATGAGCAGTTCTTC
cdr3_aa: CATSRAERGAYNEQFF

j_call: TRBJ1-2
clone_size: .
v_call: TRBV7-3
d_call: TRBD1
cdr3_nt: TGTGCCAGCAGCTCACCAACTATGCAGGGGGGTGGCTACACCTTC
cdr3_aa: CASSSPTMQGGGYTF

j_call: TRBJ1-4
clone_size: .
v_call: TRBV6-2/TRBV6-3
d_call: TRBD1
cdr3_nt: TGTGCCAGCAGTGACGCGACCGGGACAGGGGGAGAAAAACTGTTTTTT
cdr3_aa: CASSDATGTGGEKLFF

j_call: TRBJ2-7
clone_size: .
v_call: TRBV5-4
d_call: TRBD2
cdr3_nt: TGTGCCAGCAGCTTTAGCGGGGGGGGGTACGAGCAGTACTTC
cdr3_aa: CASSFSGGGYEQYF

j_call: TRBJ2-7
clone_size: .
v_call: TRBV5-1
d_call: TRBD1
cdr3_nt: TGCGCCAGCAGCCCGGACAGGGACCCCTACGAGCAGTACTTC
cdr3_aa: CASSPDRDPYEQYF

j_call: TRBJ2-5
clone_size: .
v_call: TRBV2
d_call: .
cdr3_nt: TGTGCCAGTGGGGGGGCACTGACTGGGGAGACCCAGTACTTC
cdr3_aa: CASGGALTGETQYF

j_call: TRBJ1-1
clone_size: once
v_call: TRBV15
d_call: TRBD1
cdr3_nt: TGTGCCACCAGCACCCGACAGGGGGCCTCCGACGAAGCTTTCTTT
cdr3_aa: CATSTRQGASDEAFF

j_call: TRBJ1-4
clone_size: .
v_call: TRBV27
d_call: .
cdr3_nt: .
cdr3_aa: CASSTSTGATNEKLFF

j_call: TRBJ2-7
clone_size: .
v_call: TRBV5-1
d_call: TRBD2
cdr3_nt: TGCGCCAGCAGCTTGGGACTAGCGGGCACCTACGAGCAGTACTTC
cdr3_aa: CASSLGLAGTYEQYF

j_call: TRBJ1-6
clone_size: .
v_call: TRBV6-5
d_call: TRBD1
cdr3_nt: TGTGCCAGCAGTCTTGGACAGGTCGAGAATTCACCCCTCCACTTT
cdr3_aa: CASSLGQVENSPLHF

j_call: TRBJ1-5
clone_size: .
v_call: TRBV4-1
d_call: .
cdr3_nt: TGCGCCAGCAGCCAAGTTATGGGGCTCCAGCCCCAGCATTTT
cdr3_aa: CASSQVMGLQPQHF

j_call: TRBJ2-6
clone_size: few
v_call: TRBV5-6
d_call: .
cdr3_nt: TGTGCCAGCAGCTTCAGGTCTGGAGGGGCCAACGTCCTGACTTTC
cdr3_aa: CASSFRSGGANVLTF

j_call: TRBJ1-2
clone_size: .
v_call: TRBV10-2
d_call: .
cdr3_nt: TGCGCCAGCAGTGAGTCTGGTGGGGGGGGCTACACCTTC
cdr3_aa: CASSESGGGGYTF

j_call: TRBJ2-3
clone_size: .
v_call: TRBV19
d_call: .
cdr3_nt: TGTGCCAGTAGTTCCGACCGGGGTACAGATACGCAGTATTTT
cdr3_aa: CASSSDRGTDTQYF

j_call: TRBJ1-1
clone_size: .
v_call: TRBV5-1
d_call: .
cdr3_nt: TGCGCCAGCAGCTTGGCCCCCCAGGGAAACACTGAAGCTTTCTTT
cdr3_aa: CASSLAPQGNTEAFF

j_call: TRBJ2-7
clone_size: .
v_call: TRBV5-1
d_call: TRBD1
cdr3_nt: TGCGCCAGCAGCACAGACAGGGTCGAGCAGTACTTC
cdr3_aa: CASSTDRVEQYF

j_call: TRBJ1-2
clone_size: .
v_call: TRBV5-4
d_call: .
cdr3_nt: TGTGCCAGCAGCGTCAACAGGGATGGCTACACCTTC
cdr3_aa: CASSVNRDGYTF

j_call: TRBJ2-7
clone_size: .
v_call: TRBV12-3/TRBV12-4
d_call: .
cdr3_nt: TGTGCCAGCAGTTTAGCGCGGAACGAGCAGTACTTC
cdr3_aa: CASSLARNEQYF

j_call: TRBJ1-2
clone_size: .
v_call: TRBV6-2/TRBV6-3
d_call: .
cdr3_nt: TGTGCCAGCAGTTCTCCAGGTCTTTCGGACTATGGCTACACCTTC
cdr3_aa: CASSSPGLSDYGYTF

j_call: TRBJ2-7
clone_size: few
v_call: TRBV19
d_call: TRBD1
cdr3_nt: TGTGCCAGTAGCCGCCGGGACAGGGGTTGGGAGCAGTACTTC
cdr3_aa: CASSRRDRGWEQYF

j_call: TRBJ1-4
clone_size: .
v_call: TRBV30
d_call: .
cdr3_nt: TGTGCCTGGAGTGTCAGAGGTTGGGAAAAACTGTTTTTT
cdr3_aa: CAWSVRGWEKLFF

j_call: TRBJ2-1
clone_size: .
v_call: TRBV10-1
d_call: .
cdr3_nt: TGCGCCAGCAGTGACCCTCGAGGCTACAATGAGCAGTTCTTC
cdr3_aa: CASSDPRGYNEQFF

j_call: TRBJ1-6
clone_size: .
v_call: TRBV18
d_call: .
cdr3_nt: TGTGCCAGCTCACCACGGCAGGGGTCCTATAATTCACCCCTCCACTTT
cdr3_aa: CASSPRQGSYNSPLHF

j_call: TRBJ2-1
clone_size: .
v_call: TRBV7-6
d_call: TRBD1
cdr3_nt: TGTGCCAGCAGCCCCCTCCCCACGGGACAGCACAATGAGCAGTTCTTC
cdr3_aa: CASSPLPTGQHNEQFF

j_call: TRBJ2-3
clone_size: .
v_call: TRBV5-6
d_call: .
cdr3_nt: TGTGCCGCCTCGGGATCTCTACTGGCCGGTACGCAGTATTTT
cdr3_aa: CAASGSLLAGTQYF

j_call: TRBJ1-1
clone_size: .
v_call: TRBV27
d_call: .
cdr3_nt: TGTGCCAGCAGTCTGGACTCCTACACTGAAGCTTTCTTT
cdr3_aa: CASSLDSYTEAFF

j_call: TRBJ1-1
clone_size: .
v_call: TRBV28
d_call: .
cdr3_nt: TGTGCCAGCAGTTCGCAGGGAAAGGAAACTTTCTTT
cdr3_aa: CASSSQGKETFF

j_call: TRBJ1-1
clone_size: .
v_call: TRBV27
d_call: TRBD1
cdr3_nt: TGTGCCAGCAGCCCAGGACAGGCGAACACTGAAGCTTTCTTT
cdr3_aa: CASSPGQANTEAFF

j_call: TRBJ1-1
clone_size: .
v_call: TRBV28
d_call: TRBD1
cdr3_nt: TGTGCCAGCAGTACTATCGGGACAGGGGTCACGGCTGAAGCTTTCTTT
cdr3_aa: CASSTIGTGVTAEAFF

j_call: TRBJ2-1
clone_size: .
v_call: TRBV6-5
d_call: .
cdr3_nt: TGTGCCAGCAGTACAGGGGGGGCCTATAGAAATGAGCAGTTCTTC
cdr3_aa: CASSTGGAYRNEQFF

j_call: TRBJ1-6
clone_size: few
v_call: TRBV18
d_call: TRBD1
cdr3_nt: TGTGCCAGCTCACTCCGACAGGGGGATTCACCCCTCCACTTT
cdr3_aa: CASSLRQGDSPLHF

j_call: TRBJ1-2
clone_size: .
v_call: TRBV7-6
d_call: TRBD1
cdr3_nt: TGTGCCAGCAGCTCCGGGACAGGGGCCCCTGTCGGTGGCTACACCTTC
cdr3_aa: CASSSGTGAPVGGYTF

j_call: TRBJ1-2
clone_size: .
v_call: TRBV11-2
d_call: TRBD1
cdr3_nt: TGTGCCAGCAGCTCAGACAGGGGGAACTATGGCTACACCTTC
cdr3_aa: CASSSDRGNYGYTF

j_call: TRBJ2-3
clone_size: .
v_call: TRBV30
d_call: TRBD1
cdr3_nt: TGTGCCTGGAGTCTGGCAGGGGGAGATACGCAGTATTTT
cdr3_aa: CAWSLAGGDTQYF

j_call: TRBJ1-4
clone_size: .
v_call: TRBV19
d_call: .
cdr3_nt: TGTGCCAGTAGGCCAAACGACAGGTCTAATGAAAAACTGTTTTTT
cdr3_aa: CASRPNDRSNEKLFF

j_call: TRBJ2-5
clone_size: .
v_call: TRBV5-1
d_call: .
cdr3_nt: TGCGCCAGCAGCTCAGGCAGATCCTACCAAGAGACCCAGTACTTC
cdr3_aa: CASSSGRSYQETQYF

j_call: TRBJ1-5
clone_size: .
v_call: TRBV11-2
d_call: .
cdr3_nt: TGTGCCAGCAGCCCAGGGAGGGTTGGAAATCAGCCCCAGCATTTT
cdr3_aa: CASSPGRVGNQPQHF

j_call: TRBJ1-1
clone_size: .
v_call: TRBV6-1
d_call: .
cdr3_nt: TGTGCCAGCAGTGAATTTGAGGGAATCATGAACACTGAAGCTTTCTTT
cdr3_aa: CASSEFEGIMNTEAFF

j_call: TRBJ2-7
clone_size: .
v_call: TRBV28
d_call: .
cdr3_nt: TGTGCCAGCAGCCACAGCAGGGGAGTAGTGGCCTACGAGCAGTACTTC
cdr3_aa: CASSHSRGVVAYEQYF

j_call: TRBJ1-2
clone_size: .
v_call: TRBV6-1
d_call: TRBD1
cdr3_nt: TGTGCCAGCAGTGAAGCGCTCGGACAGGCTGGCTATGGCTACACCTTC
cdr3_aa: CASSEALGQAGYGYTF

j_call: TRBJ1-2
clone_size: .
v_call: TRBV19
d_call: .
cdr3_nt: TGTGCCAGTAGAGTAGACAGTGTTGGCTACACCTTC
cdr3_aa: CASRVDSVGYTF

j_call: TRBJ2-1
clone_size: .
v_call: TRBV3-1/TRBV3-2
d_call: .
cdr3_nt: TGTGCCAGCAGCCCGGTCGCTTCCTACAATGAGCAGTTCTTC
cdr3_aa: CASSPVASYNEQFF

j_call: TRBJ1-5
clone_size: .
v_call: TRBV6-1
d_call: .
cdr3_nt: TGTGCCAGCAGCCCAGGGTTCGGGCAGCCCCAGCATTTT
cdr3_aa: CASSPGFGQPQHF

j_call: TRBJ1-1
clone_size: .
v_call: TRBV2
d_call: .
cdr3_nt: TGTGCCAGCAGTCTCAGATCTACAGGGGAAGCTTTCTTT
cdr3_aa: CASSLRSTGEAFF